Presented here are 13 T cell receptor beta chains from one specimen sequenced in a study of CD8 T cells in Susac syndrome. With random hexamers, reverse transcription was performed on 0.5 to 1 ug of RNA. TCRdb re-called the immunoSEQ multiplex PCR reads with MiXCR, one entry per CDR3 protein. Of about 190,000 distinct CDR3 sequences listed, under 97% are singletons. The sample taken for sequencing was CD4+ T cells from PBMCs. Source of these receptors: a human donor with Susac syndrome.

This chain links TRBV12-3 or TRBV12-4 with TRBJ2-7; 8 bases map to TRBD1. This CDR3 is 16 amino acids long. After removal of 5 bases from V and 1 base from J, the junction contained 10 bases not matched to a gene. In nucleotides, the CDR3 is TGTGCCAGCAGTCCAGCTTTCGGACAGGGATCCTACGAGCAGTACTTC. Amino acids: CASSPAFGQGSYEQYF.

The rearrangement uses TRBV6-5 and TRBJ2-4, with D possibly being TRBD2 (6 bases). Trimming cost V 7 bases and J 1 base, with 14 bases left between them. Germline-derived CDR1 and CDR2 are MNHEY and SVGAGI. The length of the CDR3 is 15 residues. The CDR3 is CASKSAGYAKNIQYF. The CDR3 coding sequence is TGTGCCAGCAAAAGTGCGGGGTACGCCAAAAACATTCAGTACTTC.

The CDR3 loop reads CSVEGESWAGGGPGEQYF. The CDR3 DNA follows: TGCAGCGTTGAAGGGGAGTCTTGGGCAGGTGGGGGCCCTGGGGAGCAGTACTTC. The rearrangement uses TRBV29-1 and TRBJ2-7; the D gene is possibly TRBD1 (6 bases). Germline V CDR1 and CDR2: SQVTM, ANQGSEA. This CDR3 contains 18 residues. The V end was cut by 1 base, the J end by 7 bases, with 29 bases between.

The chain is built from TRBV20-1 and TRBJ1-1; D gene uncertain. V lost 5 bases, J lost 2 bases, and 12 bases lay in between. The CDR3 consists of 13 residues. Germline V lookup: CDR1 DFQATT, CDR2 SNEGSKA (reference sequence). CDR3 in DNA: TGCAGTGCTGTCCCCGGTAGAAACACTGAAGCTTTCTTT. Translation gives CSAVPGRNTEAFF.

J is TRBJ1-4 and V is TRBV14; 7 nucleotides match TRBD1. Germline V CDR1 and CDR2: SGHDN, FVKESK. The CDR3 is made up of 16 amino acids. The ends lost 1 base at V and 4 bases at J; junction bases unmatched: 6. This CDR3 is CASSQVEGQHNEKLFF. The CDR3 DNA sequence: TGTGCCAGCAGCCAAGTAGAGGGACAGCATAATGAAAAACTGTTTTTT.

This clonotype was observed once. The V call is TRBV30, the J call TRBJ2-3; TRBD2 might be the D (6 bases). The CDR3 has 13 amino acids. Trimming took off 8 bases at V and 8 bases at J, with 20 bases between the two ends. Germline-derived CDR1 and CDR2 are GTSNPN and SVGIG (reference sequence). CDR3 residues: CAGQTRFHPTQYF. The CDR3 nucleotides read TGTGCCGGGCAGACTAGGTTCCATCCTACGCAGTATTTT.

This chain connects TRBV3-1 to TRBJ2-2, with a tentative D call TRBD1 (5 bases). CDR3 length equals 16 residues. Trimming removed 1 base at V and 0 bases at J, with 9 bases between. Per germline, CDR1 LGHDT and CDR2 YNNKEL (reference sequence). CDR3 DNA sequence: TGTGCCAGCAGCCAAGCCCACAGGTCGAACACCGGGGAGCTGTTTTTT. Translating gives CASSQAHRSNTGELFF.

V and J are TRBV12-3 or TRBV12-4 and TRBJ1-2; D remains ambiguous. CDR3 size: 13 residues. V gave up 5 bases and J gave up 6 bases, with 13 bases separating them. The DNA of the CDR3 is TGTGCCAGCAGTCTCCGACTATCCCATGGCTACACCTTC. Protein: CASSLRLSHGYTF.

The V and J genes are TRBV29-1 and TRBJ1-3; weak D call: TRBD1 (5 bases). The CDR3 is made up of 12 amino acids. CDR1 SQVTM and CDR2 ANQGSEA come from the germline V gene. Trimming removed 5 bases at V and 5 bases at J, with 10 bases between. CDR3 nucleotide sequence: TGCAGCGTTCGGGACGGACGAAACACCATATATTTT. It is translated as CSVRDGRNTIYF.

This clonotype appeared a single time. CDR3: CASSLPRPGETQYF. The CDR3 DNA sequence: TGTGCCAGCAGCTTACCTCGGCCGGGGGAGACCCAGTACTTC. The rearrangement uses TRBV7-9 and TRBJ2-5, with D perhaps matching TRBD2 (5 bases). The V gene's germline CDR1 is SEHNR and CDR2 FQNEAQ (reference sequence). The CDR3 has 14 amino acids. V lost 2 bases to trimming and J lost 5 bases, with 12 bases between them.

The chain carries TRBV9 and TRBJ2-7; a weak D match, TRBD1 (6 bases). CDR3 size: 14 residues. CDR1 and CDR2 (germline): SGDLS, YYNGEE. Between the trimmed V and J ends, which lost 1 base and 2 bases, there was a span of 10 bases. The CDR3 DNA follows: TGTGCCAGCAGCGTACAGGGGTTTGCCTACGAGCAGTACTTC. Translating gives CASSVQGFAYEQYF.

The J gene is TRBJ2-5, the V gene TRBV12-3 or TRBV12-4, with D unresolved. The CDR3 loop spans 15 amino acids. V dropped 7 bases and J dropped 5 bases, with 20 bases sitting between them. CDR3 region: CASNAPARSGETQYF. DNA for the CDR3: TGTGCCAGCAACGCCCCAGCTCGGTCGGGCGAGACCCAGTACTTC.

J is TRBJ2-3 and V is TRBV9, with 7 bases lining up with TRBD1. V lost 4 bases to trimming and J lost 1 base; unmatched junction nucleotides: 9. Looked up from germline, CDR1 is SGDLS and CDR2 is YYNGEE. The CDR3 consists of 16 residues. CDR3 residues: CASSLLTGMGTDTQYF. CDR3 bases: TGTGCCAGCAGCTTGCTGACAGGGATGGGCACAGATACGCAGTATTTT.